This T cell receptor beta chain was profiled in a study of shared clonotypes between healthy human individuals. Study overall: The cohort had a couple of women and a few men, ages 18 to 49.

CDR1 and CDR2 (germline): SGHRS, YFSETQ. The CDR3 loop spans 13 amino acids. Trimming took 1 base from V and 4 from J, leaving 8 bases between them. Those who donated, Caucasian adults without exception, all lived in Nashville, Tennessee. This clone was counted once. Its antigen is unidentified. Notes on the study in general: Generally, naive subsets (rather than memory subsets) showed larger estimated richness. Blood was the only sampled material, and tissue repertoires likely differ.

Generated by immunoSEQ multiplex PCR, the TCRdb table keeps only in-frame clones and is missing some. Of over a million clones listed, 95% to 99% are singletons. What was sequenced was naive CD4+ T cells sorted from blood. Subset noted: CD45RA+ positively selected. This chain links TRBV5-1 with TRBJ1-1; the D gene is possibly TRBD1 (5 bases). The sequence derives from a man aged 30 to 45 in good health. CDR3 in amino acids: CASSLSQGTEAFF. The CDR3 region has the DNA TGCGCCAGCAGCTTGTCCCAGGGCACTGAAGCTTTCTTT.